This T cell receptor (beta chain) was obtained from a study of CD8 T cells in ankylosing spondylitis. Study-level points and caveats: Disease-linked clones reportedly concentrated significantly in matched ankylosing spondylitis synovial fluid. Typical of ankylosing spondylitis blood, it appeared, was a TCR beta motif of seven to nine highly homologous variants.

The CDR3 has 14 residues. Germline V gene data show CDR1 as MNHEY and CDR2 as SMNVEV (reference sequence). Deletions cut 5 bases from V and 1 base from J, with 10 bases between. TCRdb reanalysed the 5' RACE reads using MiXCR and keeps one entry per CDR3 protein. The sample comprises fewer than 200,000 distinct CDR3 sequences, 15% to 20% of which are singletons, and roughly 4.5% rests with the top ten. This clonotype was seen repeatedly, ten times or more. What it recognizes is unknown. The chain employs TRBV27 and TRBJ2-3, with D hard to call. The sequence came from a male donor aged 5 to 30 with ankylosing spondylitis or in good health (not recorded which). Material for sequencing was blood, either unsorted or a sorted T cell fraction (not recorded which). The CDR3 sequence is CASSPDGRTDTQYF. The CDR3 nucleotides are TGTGCCAGCAGTCCTGACGGGCGCACAGATACGCAGTATTTT.